What follows are 30 T cell receptor beta chains derived from one specimen sequenced in a study of beta chain features in type 1 diabetes. Expressed TCRB transcripts were sequenced because the isolated RNA had all been reverse transcribed beforehand. Profiled with immunoSEQ multiplex PCR; TCRdb holds only in-frame clones, not every one. This sample carries approximately 400,000 clones, roughly 15% of them seen once, and the ten largest clones take 0.019%. The sequenced sample consisted of naive CD4+ T cells from blood. The receptors were gathered from a young woman in good health.

This rearrangement joins TRBV11-1 to TRBJ2-7, with D perhaps matching TRBD1 (6 bases). The V gene's germline CDR1 is SGHAT and CDR2 FQDESV (reference sequence). This CDR3 is built from 15 residues. V was clipped by 7 bases and J by 3 bases, with 19 bases between them. The DNA for the CDR3 is TGTGCCAGCACGCTATTCGGGACAACAGACTACGAGCAGTACTTC. Translated: CASTLFGTTDYEQYF.

This sequence joins TRBV28 and TRBJ1-5; 7 nucleotides agree with TRBD1. V lost 6 bases, J lost 4 bases, and 9 bases stayed unmatched. Germline V lookup: CDR1 MDHEN, CDR2 SYDVKM. The CDR3 loop spans 15 amino acids. The CDR3 sequence: CASSSPRGSNQPQHF. The CDR3 nucleotides are TGTGCCAGCAGCAGTCCCAGGGGGAGTAATCAGCCCCAGCATTTT.

The rearrangement links TRBV9 to TRBJ2-2; 11 nucleotides agree with TRBD1. This CDR3 has 16 amino acids. Trimming took 2 bases from V and 4 from J; bases not matched to a gene: 4. Germline assignment: CDR1 SGDLS and CDR2 YYNGEE. CDR3 nucleotides: TGTGCCAGCAGCGTTTTGGGGACAGGGGGCACCGGGGAGCTGTTTTTT. The encoded protein is CASSVLGTGGTGELFF.

The chain has TRBV6-5 and TRBJ2-3; 7 positions agree with TRBD2. The CDR3 has 16 amino acids. Germline CDR1 reads MNHEY; CDR2 reads SVGAGI. V shed 3 bases and J 3 bases; nucleotides not matched to a gene: 9. CDR3 coding DNA: TGTGCCAGCAGTTATATGCGGGAGAAGAGTACAGATACGCAGTATTTT. It translates to CASSYMREKSTDTQYF.

The chain is built from TRBV28 and TRBJ1-2; D not certain. The V end was cut by 5 bases, the J end by 2 bases, with 12 bases between. The CDR3 is 14 amino acids. In germline, CDR1 is MDHEN, CDR2 SYDVKM. This CDR3 reads CASSADPINYGYTF. CDR3 DNA sequence: TGTGCCAGCAGTGCAGATCCGATCAACTATGGCTACACCTTC.

J is TRBJ2-5 and V is TRBV4-3; no reliable D call. Trimming removed 4 bases at V and 6 bases at J, with 15 bases between. The CDR3 loop spans 14 amino acids. The V gene's germline CDR1 is LGHNA and CDR2 YSLEER. The CDR3 coding sequence is TGCGCCAGCAGCCTTGACAAGTCCGGTCAGACCCAGTACTTC. Translating gives CASSLDKSGQTQYF.

This clone was counted a few times. The gene calls are TRBV5-4 and TRBJ2-5, with TRBD2 matching 7 bases. The length of the CDR3 is 16 residues. Per germline, CDR1 SGHNT and CDR2 YYREEE (reference sequence). V shed 3 bases and J 1 base; nucleotides not matched to a gene: 9. The CDR3, as DNA: TGTGCCAGCAGCTCCTACCCCAGCGGGACCCAAGAGACCCAGTACTTC. This gives the protein CASSSYPSGTQETQYF.

This clone was seen more than once but under ten times. This sequence joins TRBV30 and TRBJ2-3; no definite D call. CDR1 GTSNPN and CDR2 SVGIG come from the germline V gene (reference sequence). Trimming shortened V by 8 bases and J by 3 bases, and 12 bases separated the two germline ends. This CDR3 has 12 residues. The CDR3 DNA reads as TGTGCCCTTGCTCCAGCGACAGATACGCAGTATTTT. Translating gives CALAPATDTQYF.

The chain recombines TRBV7-2 with TRBJ2-1; 7 nucleotides agree with TRBD2. CDR1 is SGHTA and CDR2 is FQGNSA in the germline V gene. The V segment lost 3 bases and the J segment 5 bases; nucleotides outside the gene matches: 10. This CDR3 region has 16 residues. The CDR3 sequence is CASSFPPGRGNNEQFF. CDR3 nucleotide sequence: TGTGCCAGCAGCTTCCCCCCCGGGCGGGGGAACAATGAGCAGTTCTTC.

Only a few counts were recorded for this clone. The chain uses TRBV28 and TRBJ2-1; 8 nucleotides match TRBD2. Unmatched junction bases numbered 11, after V lost 5 bases and J lost 5 bases. Germline V CDR1 and CDR2: MDHEN, SYDVKM. The CDR3 loop spans 16 amino acids. In DNA form, the CDR3 reads TGTGCCAGCAGTCCCCTTAGCGGGAAGTATAACAATGAGCAGTTCTTC. Its translation is CASSPLSGKYNNEQFF.

The rearrangement uses TRBV12-5 and TRBJ1-5; 8 nucleotides agree with TRBD1. Germline CDR1 LGHNT, CDR2 FRNRAP. V was clipped by 3 bases and J by 6 bases; unmatched bases: 10. The CDR3 runs to 16 residues. CDR3 loop: CASGLTQGEGGQPQHF. DNA for the CDR3: TGTGCTAGTGGTTTAACACAGGGGGAGGGAGGTCAGCCCCAGCATTTT. The full variable domain, in which reference TRBV12-5 and TRBJ1-5 provide the parts outside the CDR3, is DARVTQTPRHKVTEMGQEVTMRCQPILGHNTVFWYRQTMMQGLELLAYFRNRAPLDDSGMPKDRFSAEMPDATLATLKIQPSEPRDSAVYFCASGLTQGEGGQPQHFGDGTRLSIL.

This chain's CDR3 is CASILRAHRDETQYF. CDR3 nucleotide sequence: TGTGCCAGCATCCTCCGGGCCCACAGGGACGAGACCCAGTACTTC. The rearrangement uses TRBV28 and TRBJ2-5; D might be TRBD1 (6 bases). Germline-derived CDR1 and CDR2 are MDHEN and SYDVKM. CDR3 length: 15 residues. V lost 7 bases and J 5 bases, leaving 20 bases between the germline ends. The entire variable domain, with the rest obtained from reference TRBV28 and TRBJ2-5, is as follows: DVKVTQSSRYLVKRTGEKVFLECVQDMDHENMFWYRQDPGLGLRLIYFSYDVKMKEKGDIPEGYSVSREKKERFSLILESASTNQTSMYLCASILRAHRDETQYFGPGTRLLVL.

The chain joins TRBV27 to TRBJ2-5, with 8 bases aligning to TRBD1. Unmatched junction bases numbered 6, after V lost 2 bases and J lost 7 bases. CDR1 is MNHEY, CDR2 SMNVEV, per germline (reference sequence). CDR3 length: 14 amino acids. The DNA for the CDR3 is TGTGCCAGCAGTTTACAGGGGGCGCGAGTGACCCAGTACTTC. Translating gives CASSLQGARVTQYF.

This clone was seen a few times. The rearrangement links TRBV28 to TRBJ2-3; possible D gene TRBD1, 6 bases. This CDR3 contains 16 residues. The germline gives CDR1 MDHEN, CDR2 SYDVKM. Trimming left V 6 bases short and J 0 bases short, with 16 bases between. The CDR3 coding sequence is TGTGCCAGCAGACAGGGCGGGTGGCAAAGCACAGATACGCAGTATTTT. This codes for CASRQGGWQSTDTQYF. The full variable domain, its missing parts supplied by reference TRBV28 and TRBJ2-3, is DVKVTQSSRYLVKRTGEKVFLECVQDMDHENMFWYRQDPGLGLRLIYFSYDVKMKEKGDIPEGYSVSREKKERFSLILESASTNQTSMYLCASRQGGWQSTDTQYFGPGTRLTVL.

The V gene is TRBV11-2, the J gene TRBJ1-2; perhaps TRBD1 as D (5 bases). The CDR3 has 13 residues. V lost 5 bases to trimming and J lost 4 bases, with 11 bases between them. From germline, CDR1 is SGHAT and CDR2 FQNNGV. DNA for the CDR3: TGTGCCAGCAGCGCAGACAGAAGCTATGGCTACACCTTC. Translation gives CASSADRSYGYTF.

With respect to this clone: A junction boundary mismatches the germline segment, possibly from a read error. J is TRBJ2-5 and V is TRBV18, with TRBD2 matching over 13 bases. The CDR3 sequence is 19 residues long. Looked up from germline, CDR1 is KGHSH and CDR2 is LQKENI. Here the CDR3 reads CASSPRVGLAGDLGETQYF. CDR3 nucleotides: TGTGCCAGCTCCCCACGGGTCGGACTAGCGGGAGATTTGGGAGAGACCCAGTACTTC.

The chain is built from TRBV28 and TRBJ2-7; tentatively, D is TRBD2 (5 bases). This CDR3 is built from 14 residues. Germline lookup yields CDR1 MDHEN and CDR2 SYDVKM. V dropped 5 bases and J dropped 3 bases, with 14 bases sitting between them. CDR3 nucleotide sequence: TGTGCCAGCAGTACCCCGACGGGGAGCTACGAGCAGTACTTC. Amino acid sequence: CASSTPTGSYEQYF.

In its sample, this clone was seen a few times. This chain joins TRBV2 and TRBJ1-1; 9 bases match TRBD1. The CDR3 is 14 amino acids. Germline V gives CDR1 SNHLY, CDR2 FYNNEI. V shed 6 bases, J shed 5 bases, and the junction held 7 bases outside the gene matches. CDR3 bases: TGTGCCAGCAGGACAGGGGGTTCGGGGACTGAAGCTTTCTTT. As protein: CASRTGGSGTEAFF.

This clone was detected only a few times. The chain carries TRBV2 and TRBJ1-1; D unresolved. CDR3 length equals 14 residues. Trimming removed 4 bases from V and 7 bases from J, with 16 bases in between. Germline V gene data show CDR1 as SNHLY and CDR2 as FYNNEI. CDR3 nucleotide sequence: TGTGCCAGCAGTGCCGAAGACGGAGTACTTGAAGCTTTCTTT. Encoded protein: CASSAEDGVLEAFF.

This clone came up a few times. This chain connects TRBV29-1 to TRBJ1-1; 7 nucleotides agree with TRBD1. The germline CDR1 and CDR2 sequences are SQVTM and ANQGSEA. The CDR3 runs 11 residues. CDR3: CSVRGVSEAFF. CDR3 in DNA: TGCAGTGTCAGGGGGGTCTCTGAAGCTTTCTTT.

This chain joins TRBV19 and TRBJ1-1; D is ambiguous. The germline gives CDR1 LNHDA, CDR2 SQIVND (reference sequence). The germline V and J ends were trimmed by 3 bases and 2 bases, with 10 bases remaining between them. The CDR3 runs to 14 residues. The CDR3 bases are TGTGCCAGTAGTATTACTCCGGGTAACACTGAAGCTTTCTTT. The encoded protein is CASSITPGNTEAFF.

The rearrangement uses TRBV15 and TRBJ1-5; D unresolved. Germline assignment: CDR1 LNHNV and CDR2 YYDKDF (reference sequence). V was clipped by 1 base and J by 6 bases, with 16 bases between them. The CDR3 has 16 residues. CDR3 sequence (DNA): TGTGCCACCAGCAGAGTTGAGTCCCGTAGGAGTCAGCCCCAGCATTTT. Its translation: CATSRVESRRSQPQHF.

The chain is built from TRBV9 and TRBJ1-4; possible D gene TRBD1, 6 bases. V was shortened by 0 bases and J by 8 bases, with 11 bases between the two germline ends. CDR1 is SGDLS and CDR2 is YYNGEE in the germline V gene. The CDR3 is 14 amino acids. In DNA, the CDR3 is TGTGCCAGCAGCGTAGCAGGGGTTAGCGAAAAACTGTTTTTT. Translation: CASSVAGVSEKLFF.

The chain joins TRBV29-1 to TRBJ2-5, with TRBD2 identical over 9 bases. CDR1 and CDR2 (germline): SQVTM, ANQGSEA. CDR3 length: 16 residues. The ends lost 1 base at V and 5 bases at J; junction bases unmatched: 11. CDR3: CSVEGLAGSLGETQYF. In nucleotides, the CDR3 is TGCAGCGTTGAAGGGCTAGCGGGAAGCCTGGGCGAGACCCAGTACTTC.

The rearrangement links TRBV20-1 to TRBJ1-2; D might be TRBD1 (5 bases). The germline CDR1 and CDR2 sequences are DFQATT and SNEGSKA (reference sequence). This CDR3 contains 11 residues. V lost 6 bases and J 11 bases, leaving 16 bases between the germline ends. CDR3 coding DNA: TGCAGTGCCCCGACAGACCTGAGATACACCTTC. It encodes CSAPTDLRYTF.

This clone was found a few times. The rearrangement links TRBV7-9 to TRBJ1-4; 8 bases are a match to TRBD1. The CDR3 contains 12 residues. With V trimmed by 5 bases and J by 11 bases, 4 bases remained unmatched. CDR1 is SEHNR, CDR2 FQNEAQ, per germline (reference sequence). This chain's CDR3 is CASSPTGVKLFF. The CDR3, as DNA: TGTGCCAGCAGCCCGACAGGGGTGAAACTGTTTTTT.

This clone has only a few counts. The chain combines TRBV25-1 with TRBJ2-1; 11 positions agree with TRBD2. V trimming: 6 bases; J trimming: 5 bases; junction bases outside the gene matches: 0. This CDR3 has 13 residues. The germline V gene encodes CDR1 MGHDK and CDR2 SYGVNS. In DNA, the CDR3 is TGTGCCAGCAGACTAGCGGGAGACAATGAGCAGTTCTTC. Translating it yields CASRLAGDNEQFF.

The chain carries TRBV5-1 and TRBJ2-1; no clear D. V was clipped by 4 bases and J by 8 bases, with 10 bases between them. This CDR3 contains 12 residues. The germline CDR1 and CDR2 sequences are SGHRS and YFSETQ. The CDR3 loop is CASSPGQYEQFF. The CDR3 nucleotides read TGCGCCAGCAGCCCGGGTCAGTATGAGCAGTTCTTC.

The chain links TRBV11-2 to TRBJ2-1, with 8 nucleotides matching TRBD1. The CDR3 is 14 amino acids. Per germline, CDR1 SGHAT and CDR2 FQNNGV. The junction had 7 bases not matched to a gene; V was cut back by 0 bases and J by 12 bases. The CDR3 region is CASSLDRGQDGQFF. The CDR3 DNA sequence: TGTGCCAGCAGCTTAGACAGGGGGCAGGATGGGCAGTTCTTC.

The V and J genes are TRBV28 and TRBJ2-7; no firm D call. This CDR3 region has 13 residues. CDR1 and CDR2 from the germline V gene are MDHEN and SYDVKM. V was clipped by 6 bases and J by 6 bases, with 15 bases between them. CDR3 region: CASSPSVLFEQYF. The CDR3 DNA is TGTGCCAGCAGCCCTTCGGTTCTGTTCGAGCAGTACTTC.